The rows below give T cell receptor beta chains drawn from one sample of a study of T-cell memory formation after mild COVID-19. TCRdb re-called the 5' RACE reads through MiXCR, storing one row per CDR3 protein. The sample yields 150,000 to 200,000 distinct CDR3 sequences, about a third seen once. Sequenced sample: PBMCs or a T cell subset sorted from them (not recorded which). The receptor set was obtained from an adult woman who had mild COVID-19 (a few samples of this study predate the infection). Cell type and time point are not known. CDR3s include the opening cysteine and the closing phenylalanine or tryptophan. Fields, in order: clone size, V gene, J gene, D gene, CDR3 protein, CDR3 DNA. D genes are given only for firm matches. Size values are once, few and many counts, or a class for expanded clones, and some rows have none.

>few|TRBV27|TRBJ2-5|NA
CASSARTGAGGTQYF
TGTGCCAGCAGTGCACGAACAGGGGCCGGGGGGACCCAGTACTTC
>NA|TRBV6-1|TRBJ2-3|TRBD2
CASSRTFLAGENTDTQYF
TGTGCCAGCAGCCGTACGTTTCTAGCGGGGGAAAACACAGATACGCAGTATTTT
>NA|TRBV20-1|TRBJ2-3|NA
CSMRQRRGADTQYF
TGCAGCATGCGACAGAGACGGGGAGCAGATACGCAGTATTTT
>NA|TRBV20-1|TRBJ1-2|NA
CSARGGGYYGYTF
TGCAGTGCCAGAGGAGGGGGGTACTATGGCTACACCTTC
>NA|TRBV27|TRBJ1-2|NA
CASSPTGTDYGYTF
TGTGCCAGCAGTCCGACCGGGACGGACTATGGCTACACCTTC
>few|TRBV6-2/TRBV6-3|TRBJ2-1|NA
CASSANRDYNEQFF
TGTGCCAGCAGTGCAAACCGGGACTACAATGAGCAGTTCTTC
>many|TRBV14|TRBJ2-5|TRBD1
CASSRNRGQETQYF
TGTGCCAGCAGCCGAAACAGGGGGCAGGAGACCCAGTACTTC
>NA|TRBV12-5|TRBJ1-1|NA
CASGTTTGTWGTLNTEAFF
TGTGCTAGTGGTACAACCACAGGGACTTGGGGGACCTTGAACACTGAAGCTTTCTTT
>NA|TRBV27|TRBJ2-4|NA
CASSLRGAAKNIQYF
TGTGCCAGCAGTTTAAGAGGGGCCGCCAAAAACATTCAGTACTTC
>few|TRBV5-1|TRBJ1-1|NA
CASSFRQPTEAFF
TGCGCCAGCAGCTTCAGACAACCGACCGAAGCTTTCTTT
>NA|TRBV20-1|TRBJ1-5|NA
CSARDRDTVGNQPQHF
TGCAGTGCTAGAGATCGCGACACCGTTGGCAATCAGCCCCAGCATTTT
>NA|TRBV24-1|TRBJ2-1|TRBD1
CATSELSTGFNEQFF
TGTGCCACCAGTGAGCTATCGACAGGGTTTAATGAGCAGTTCTTC
>once|TRBV3-1|TRBJ1-5|NA
CASSQDLVANQPQHF
TGTGCCAGCAGCCAAGATCTGGTTGCCAATCAGCCCCAGCATTTT
>few|TRBV12-3/TRBV12-4|TRBJ1-1|NA
CASRDGAAEAFF
TGTGCCAGCCGGGACGGGGCGGCTGAAGCTTTCTTT
>NA|TRBV7-9|TRBJ2-7|TRBD1
CASSPLISTGGGSYEQYF
TGTGCCAGCAGCCCCCTTATATCCACAGGGGGTGGATCCTACGAGCAGTACTTC
>once|TRBV7-2|TRBJ1-1|NA
CASSQRQNTEAFF
TGTGCCAGCAGCCAAAGACAGAACACTGAAGCTTTCTTT
>few|TRBV4-1|TRBJ1-1|NA
CASSQDSGTQVEAFF
TGCGCCAGCAGCCAAGACTCCGGGACTCAGGTTGAAGCTTTCTTT
>NA|TRBV9|TRBJ2-7|NA
CASSVGVGSYEQYF
TGTGCCAGCAGCGTAGGGGTGGGCTCCTACGAGCAGTACTTC
>NA|TRBV2|TRBJ2-5|NA
CASSEAPGRAGYYF
TGTGCCAGCAGTGAAGCGCCTGGGCGCGCGGGGTATTACTTC
>few|TRBV27|TRBJ2-7|TRBD2
CASSPMGGYEQYF
TGTGCCAGCAGTCCCATGGGGGGGTACGAGCAGTACTTC
>few|TRBV6-5|TRBJ2-7|TRBD2
CASSYSAGGSYEQYF
TGTGCCAGCAGTTACTCGGCGGGGGGCTCCTACGAGCAGTACTTC
>NA|TRBV9|TRBJ2-2|NA
CASSANPHRNGELFF
TGTGCCAGCAGCGCTAACCCCCACAGAAACGGGGAGCTGTTTTTT
>NA|TRBV20-1|TRBJ2-3|NA
CSARGFGGPSTDTQYF
TGCAGTGCTAGGGGTTTCGGCGGGCCTAGCACAGATACGCAGTATTTT
>NA|TRBV3-1|TRBJ2-2|TRBD2
CASSQGGGQVTGELFF
TGTGCCAGCAGCCAAGGGGGAGGGCAGGTCACCGGGGAGCTGTTTTTT
>few|TRBV24-1|TRBJ1-1|NA
CATRDNVQAEAFF
TGTGCCACCAGGGACAACGTTCAGGCTGAAGCTTTCTTT
>NA|TRBV3-1|TRBJ2-3|NA
CASSRSGSTDTQYF
TGTGCCAGCAGCCGGAGCGGGAGCACAGATACGCAGTATTTT
>few|TRBV20-1|TRBJ2-1|TRBD2
CSARGQRELNEQFF
TGCAGTGCTAGAGGGCAGCGGGAGCTAAATGAGCAGTTCTTC
>NA|TRBV18|TRBJ2-4|NA
CASSPPASGDIQYF
TGTGCCAGCTCACCACCTGCTTCAGGGGACATTCAGTACTTC
>NA|TRBV4-2|TRBJ1-4|NA
CASSQLEGGTNEKLFF
TGTGCCAGCAGCCAGCTCGAGGGTGGTACTAATGAAAAACTGTTTTTT
>few|TRBV2|TRBJ2-2|NA
CASGHQIPGELFF
TGTGCCAGCGGCCACCAGATACCCGGGGAGCTGTTTTTT
>NA|TRBV6-1|TRBJ1-2|NA
CASRDRPYGYTF
TGTGCCAGCAGAGACAGACCCTATGGCTACACCTTC
>NA|TRBV19|TRBJ2-3|NA
CASISSGRTTDTQYF
TGTGCCAGTATTTCTTCGGGACGGACCACAGATACGCAGTATTTT
>NA|TRBV9|TRBJ2-3|TRBD2
CASSSPLSGGSDTQYF
TGTGCCAGCAGCAGTCCCCTGAGCGGGGGGTCAGATACGCAGTATTTT
>few|TRBV5-5|TRBJ2-5|NA
CASSLYGAEGTQYF
TGTGCCAGCAGCTTGTATGGTGCAGAGGGGACCCAGTACTTC
>NA|TRBV29-1|TRBJ2-2|TRBD1
CSVVSGQGIGTGELFF
TGCAGCGTTGTGTCGGGACAGGGTATCGGCACCGGGGAGCTGTTTTTT
>NA|TRBV2|TRBJ2-5|NA
CASSVRVLQETQYF
TGTGCCAGCAGTGTACGGGTCCTTCAAGAGACCCAGTACTTC
>few|TRBV10-3|TRBJ1-1|NA
CAISEYQNTEAFF
TGTGCCATCAGTGAGTACCAGAACACTGAAGCTTTCTTT
>NA|TRBV9|TRBJ2-1|TRBD1
CASSARDRGLQYEQFF
TGTGCCAGCAGCGCCCGCGACAGGGGTCTACAATATGAGCAGTTCTTC
>NA|TRBV2|TRBJ2-7|TRBD2
CASRASGGAHEQYF
TGTGCCAGCAGGGCTAGCGGGGGGGCCCACGAGCAGTACTTC
>NA|TRBV4-1|TRBJ1-1|NA
CASSLSQGSITEAFF
TGCGCCAGCAGCCTTTCACAGGGTTCGATCACTGAAGCTTTCTTT
>NA|TRBV13|TRBJ2-1|TRBD2
CASSLPAGPSSEQFF
TGTGCCAGCAGCTTACCAGCGGGACCTTCCAGTGAGCAGTTCTTC
>few|TRBV5-4|TRBJ1-4|NA
CASSSNRAVNEKLFF
TGTGCCAGCAGCAGCAACAGGGCGGTTAATGAAAAACTGTTTTTT
>few|TRBV12-3/TRBV12-4|TRBJ2-7|TRBD2
CASSYSSGRDGEQYF
TGTGCCAGCAGTTATAGTAGCGGGAGGGACGGAGAGCAGTACTTC
>NA|TRBV12-3/TRBV12-4|TRBJ1-6|NA
CASSLIQGANSPLHF
TGTGCCAGCAGTTTAATCCAGGGAGCGAATTCACCCCTCCACTTT
>few|TRBV7-9|TRBJ2-7|NA
CASSPLGPYEQYF
TGTGCCAGCAGCCCCCTCGGCCCCTACGAGCAGTACTTC
>NA|TRBV27|TRBJ2-7|TRBD2
CASSPWGLAATYEQYF
TGTGCCAGCAGTCCTTGGGGACTAGCGGCTACCTACGAGCAGTACTTC
>NA|TRBV10-3|TRBJ2-5|NA
CAISRDGMGETQYF
TGTGCCATCAGCAGGGACGGAATGGGAGAGACCCAGTACTTC
>NA|TRBV20-1|TRBJ2-6|NA
CSARLTGLHSGANVLTF
TGCAGTGCTAGACTTACAGGGTTGCATTCTGGGGCCAACGTCCTGACTTTC